Listed below are T cell receptor beta chains from one sample, sequenced in a study of a mutant IDH1 vaccine in newly diagnosed glioma. Only in-frame clones appear in the TCRdb table, and some are missing; sequencing was by immunoSEQ multiplex PCR. This sample has 35,000 to 45,000 clones, with roughly four fifths found just once. Their cognate antigens are unknown. Sample: PBMCs, taken from a glioma patient whose treatment included an IDH1 peptide vaccine. The receptors here all came from a woman aged 45-65 years with glioma. The CDR3 runs from the conserved cysteine through the conserved F or W. The D gene is left open where the match is weak. A row's size may be missing; if present it is once, few, many or a size class.

D gene	V gene	J gene	clone size	CDR3 protein	CDR3 DNA
TRBD1	TRBV14	TRBJ1-6	.	CASSLLDRGFQALHF	TGTGCCAGCAGCCTGTTGGACAGGGGGTTTCAGGCCCTCCACTTT
.	TRBV28	TRBJ1-1	.	CASTTGLPNTEAFF	TGTGCCAGCACGACCGGTCTTCCGAACACTGAAGCTTTCTTT
TRBD1	TRBV5-4	TRBJ2-3	.	CASSPSGGVSTDTQYF	TGTGCCAGCAGCCCCTCAGGGGGCGTTAGCACAGATACGCAGTATTTT
TRBD1	TRBV5-1	TRBJ2-7	.	CASSLEARGFDEQYF	TGCGCCAGCAGTCTTGAGGCCAGGGGGTTCGACGAGCAGTACTTC
.	TRBV2	TRBJ1-5	.	CASAGNQPQHF	TGTGCCAGCGCGGGCAATCAGCCCCAGCATTTT
TRBD1	TRBV9	TRBJ1-4	few	CASSADGTGEKLFF	TGTGCCAGCAGCGCAGATGGGACAGGTGAAAAACTGTTTTTT
.	TRBV9	TRBJ1-6	few	CASSVEGVSPLHF	TGTGCCAGCAGCGTAGAAGGGGTTTCACCCCTCCACTTT
.	TRBV7-6	TRBJ2-7	few	CASSLAVSGYEQYF	TGTGCCAGCAGCTTAGCGGTATCCGGGTACGAGCAGTACTTC
.	TRBV9	TRBJ2-7	.	CASSVGSLSSYEQYF	TGTGCCAGCAGCGTAGGGAGCCTCTCTTCCTACGAGCAGTACTTC
.	TRBV19	TRBJ2-7	.	CASSGGTYEQYF	TGTGCCAGTAGCGGGGGAACCTACGAGCAGTACTTC
.	TRBV6-1	TRBJ2-7	.	CASSEVWQGSYEQYF	TGTGCCAGCAGTGAAGTGTGGCAGGGCTCCTACGAGCAGTACTTC
.	TRBV15	TRBJ1-5	.	CATSRDGDSNQPQHF	TGTGCCACCAGTCGAGACGGGGATAGCAATCAGCCCCAGCATTTT
TRBD2	TRBV29-1	TRBJ2-7	.	CSVGGVLSSYEQYF	TGCAGCGTCGGGGGGGTCCTAAGCTCCTACGAGCAGTACTTC
TRBD1	TRBV6-6	TRBJ2-7	.	CASSYAGGSYEQYF	TGTGCCAGCAGTTACGCAGGGGGCTCCTACGAGCAGTACTTC
.	TRBV7-2	TRBJ1-2	.	CASAPRGASANYGYTF	TGTGCCAGCGCGCCTCGGGGTGCGAGTGCTAACTATGGCTACACCTTC
.	TRBV5-1	TRBJ2-5	.	CASSFGGSGKETQYF	TGCGCCAGCAGCTTCGGAGGGTCGGGTAAAGAGACCCAGTACTTC
TRBD2	TRBV5-1	TRBJ2-7	once	CASSSSVGREYF	TGCGCCAGCAGCTCATCCGTGGGGAGGGAGTACTTC
.	TRBV7-8	TRBJ1-4	once	CASSLGTFLNEKLFF	TGTGCCAGCAGTTTAGGGACCTTTCTTAATGAAAAACTGTTTTTT
TRBD1	TRBV11-2	TRBJ2-7	.	CASSLGQTYEQYF	TGTGCCAGCAGCTTGGGACAGACCTACGAGCAGTACTTC
.	TRBV9	TRBJ2-5	.	CASSVGPPGGGETQYF	TGTGCCAGCAGCGTAGGACCCCCGGGGGGCGGGGAGACCCAGTACTTC
TRBD2	TRBV5-4	TRBJ2-1	.	CASSGTSGRYNEQFF	TGTGCCAGCAGCGGAACTAGCGGGAGGTACAATGAGCAGTTCTTC
.	TRBV7-2	TRBJ1-1	.	CASSLPYSNTEAFF	TGTGCCAGCAGCTTACCATACTCGAACACTGAAGCTTTCTTT
TRBD2	TRBV5-1	TRBJ2-2	.	CASSFTSGGAGRSGELFF	TGCGCCAGCAGCTTTACTAGCGGGGGGGCCGGAAGATCCGGGGAGCTGTTTTTT
TRBD1	TRBV27	TRBJ1-6	.	CASSLLTGGRNSPLHF	TGTGCCAGCAGTTTACTGACAGGGGGCAGGAATTCACCCCTCCACTTT
.	TRBV5-1	TRBJ1-3	.	CASSDDGSSGNTIYF	TGCGCCAGCAGCGACGACGGGAGCTCTGGAAACACCATATATTTT
.	TRBV6-1	TRBJ1-2	.	CASSEDGRGRSYTF	TGTGCCAGCAGTGAAGACGGCAGGGGAAGGAGCTACACCTTC
.	TRBV30	TRBJ1-6	.	CAWSAGAARYNSPLHF	TGTGCCTGGAGTGCGGGGGCGGCCCGCTATAATTCACCCCTCCACTTT
TRBD1	TRBV29-1	TRBJ2-2	.	CSVGGTANTGELFF	TGCAGCGTTGGTGGGACAGCGAACACCGGGGAGCTGTTTTTT
.	TRBV4-1	TRBJ2-7	.	CASSQGAGADSYEQYF	TGCGCCAGCAGCCAAGGGGCGGGGGCGGACTCCTACGAGCAGTACTTC
.	TRBV2	TRBJ2-5	.	CASSETSLLQETQYF	TGTGCCAGCAGTGAAACCAGCCTACTACAAGAGACCCAGTACTTC
.	TRBV7-2	TRBJ2-3	.	CASSLGSAGSRADTQYF	TGTGCCAGCAGCTTAGGATCGGCAGGGAGCAGGGCAGATACGCAGTATTTT
.	TRBV5-1	TRBJ1-3	.	CASSLERGLAGNTIYF	TGCGCCAGCAGCTTGGAGAGGGGTTTGGCTGGAAACACCATATATTTT
.	TRBV10-3	TRBJ1-3	.	CAISAVGRSGNTIYF	TGTGCCATCAGTGCAGTGGGCCGCTCTGGAAACACCATATATTTT
TRBD1	TRBV30	TRBJ1-1	.	CAWSLRRTGRDTEAFF	TGTGCCTGGAGTCTGCGGAGGACAGGGCGGGACACTGAAGCTTTCTTT